The clone carrying this TCR beta chain has a count of ten or more. The junction differs from germline at one of its ends, possibly a read error. Germline CDR1 and CDR2: SGHKS and YYEKEE (reference sequence). This CDR3 has 18 residues. This sample stems from a study of patients and donors after allogeneic stem cell transplantation. TCRdb re-called the RT-PCR reads through MiXCR, storing one row per CDR3 protein. The data contain roughly 230,000 distinct CDR3 sequences, 14% of them singletons. The chain recombines TRBV5-5 with TRBJ2-3; 10 bases map to TRBD1. The specimen was blood, either unsorted or a sorted T cell fraction (not recorded which). This clonotype was obtained from a human donor who was either an allogeneic HSCT recipient or a stem cell or donor lymphocyte infusion donor (not recorded which). It is not recorded whose cells these are; they may come from a transplant donor. The CDR3 bases are TGTGCCAGCAGTTTGGGACCGGGACAGGGGTTTGGCACAGATACGCAGTATTTT. This translates into CASSLGPGQGFGTDTQYF.